What follows are 27 T cell receptor beta chains derived from one specimen sequenced in a study of blood T cells in healthy people across ages (dated by TCRdb to 2015 to 2017). The library was built by means of 5' RACE. This sample was sequenced with an Illumina HiSeq 2500. The second PCR ran for about 7 to 11 cycles and used a J-beta primer mix along with a sample-barcoded 5' primer. The raw public data were reprocessed by TCRdb itself: fastp quality trimming at Q25, MiXCR clonotype calling, in-frame beta chains only. Each entry is one CDR3 protein sequence, shown with its most common DNA and genes. This sample is represented by approximately 490,000 distinct CDR3 sequences; 24% of them were singletons. Of the sample, roughly 9.4% is held by the ten largest clones. This sample was also put to use in a study of T cells of mothers and their children.

The sample was blood. The receptor set was obtained from a boy aged 5-17 years in good health.

This clonotype turned up a few times. This chain links TRBV20-1 with TRBJ2-7; weak D call: TRBD2 (6 bases). In germline, CDR1 is DFQATT, CDR2 SNEGSKA (reference sequence). V lost 3 bases, J lost 4 bases, and 10 bases lay in between. This CDR3 region has 12 residues. The CDR3 protein is CSARKGRYEQYF. CDR3 in DNA: TGCAGTGCTAGGAAGGGGAGGTACGAGCAGTACTTC.

The chain links TRBV5-1 to TRBJ2-1, with D uncertain. V lost 6 bases, J lost 6 bases, and 25 bases lay in between. The CDR3 totals 17 residues. The germline CDR1 and CDR2 sequences are SGHRS and YFSETQ. The CDR3: CASTSGVNPWTGNEQFF. Written as DNA, the CDR3 is TGCGCCAGCACTTCCGGAGTAAACCCCTGGACGGGCAATGAGCAGTTCTTC. Using reference TRBV5-1 and TRBJ2-1 for the parts outside the CDR3, the full variable domain is KAGVTQTPRYLIKTRGQQVTLSCSPISGHRSVSWYQQTPGQGLQFLFEYFSETQRNKGNFPGRFSGRQFSNSRSEMNVSTLELGDSALYLCASTSGVNPWTGNEQFFGPGTRLTVL.

This clonotype was detected many times. The chain has TRBV2 and TRBJ2-1, with 7 bases lining up with TRBD2. The length of the CDR3 is 13 residues. V trimming: 5 bases; J trimming: 7 bases; junction bases outside the gene matches: 5. The germline gives CDR1 SNHLY, CDR2 FYNNEI. The CDR3 sequence: CASSLSSGNEQFF. The CDR3 DNA follows: TGTGCCAGCAGTCTCTCTAGCGGTAATGAGCAGTTCTTC.

This chain links TRBV6-1 with TRBJ1-4; a weak D match, TRBD1 (6 bases). The CDR3 has 15 amino acids. V lost 5 bases and J lost 0, with 10 bases in between. The germline V gene encodes CDR1 MNHNS and CDR2 SASEGT. This chain's CDR3 is CASSIRTATNEKLFF. The CDR3 nucleotides read TGTGCCAGCAGTATTCGGACAGCAACTAATGAAAAACTGTTTTTT.

This clonotype is a singleton in its sample. V and J are TRBV5-1 and TRBJ1-4; D is ambiguous. Trimming left V 2 bases short and J 7 bases short, with 9 bases between. This CDR3 is built from 13 residues. CDR1 and CDR2 from the germline V gene are SGHRS and YFSETQ. CDR3 sequence reads: CASSFGEGEKLFF. DNA of the CDR3: TGCGCCAGCAGCTTCGGGGAGGGTGAAAAACTGTTTTTT.

The V gene is TRBV3-1, the J gene TRBJ2-2, with D possibly TRBD1 on 5 matching bases. Germline CDR1 reads LGHDT; CDR2 reads YNNKEL (reference sequence). The V and J ends lost 4 bases and 5 bases respectively, with 14 bases between them. This CDR3 has 15 residues. CDR3 protein: CASSPRQGETGELFF. CDR3 DNA: TGTGCCAGCAGCCCCCGCCAAGGGGAAACCGGGGAGCTGTTTTTT. Together with reference TRBV3-1 and TRBJ2-2, the CDR3 gives the full variable domain: DTAVSQTPKYLVTQMGNDKSIKCEQNLGHDTMYWYKQDSKKFLKIMFSYNNKELIINETVPNRFSPKSPDKAHLNLHINSLELGDSAVYFCASSPRQGETGELFFGEGSRLTVL.

The chain carries TRBV27 and TRBJ2-3; tentative D call: TRBD2 (5 bases). The CDR3 loop spans 15 amino acids. Germline lookup yields CDR1 MNHEY and CDR2 SMNVEV (reference sequence). V was trimmed by 1 base and J by 4 bases, leaving 12 bases between them. This CDR3 reads CASSLFQRAADTQYF. CDR3 in DNA: TGTGCCAGCAGTTTATTTCAGCGAGCGGCAGATACGCAGTATTTT.

In this sample, this clonotype turned up a few times. The genes are TRBV20-1 and TRBJ2-5, with TRBD2 matching over 7 bases. The CDR3 totals 17 residues. Per the germline V gene, CDR1 is DFQATT and CDR2 is SNEGSKA (reference sequence). Unmatched junction bases numbered 13, after V lost 1 base and J lost 2 bases. The CDR3 coding sequence is TGCAGTGCTAGAGTCCCTGGGGGAGCGGGGTGGCAAGAGACCCAGTACTTC. Its protein product is CSARVPGGAGWQETQYF.

The chain has TRBV4-3 and TRBJ1-2, with D uncertain. Germline lookup yields CDR1 LGHNA and CDR2 YSLEER. Trimming took off 0 bases at V and 3 bases at J, with 8 bases between the two ends. The CDR3 contains 14 residues. CDR3 bases: TGCGCCAGCAGCCAAGAGGCAAGGGACTATGGCTACACCTTC. Translating gives CASSQEARDYGYTF.

This clonotype has just a few counts. This chain connects TRBV7-9 to TRBJ1-1; D is undetermined. The CDR3 spans 14 residues. V lost 5 bases and J 2 bases, leaving 12 bases between the germline ends. CDR1 SEHNR and CDR2 FQNEAQ come from the germline V gene (reference sequence). CDR3 amino acids: CASSQLGRNTEAFF. The CDR3 nucleotides read TGTGCCAGCAGCCAACTCGGCAGAAACACTGAAGCTTTCTTT.

This clonotype was observed a handful of times. The chain carries TRBV13 and TRBJ2-7, with unresolved D. CDR1 is PRHDT and CDR2 is FYEKMQ in the germline V gene (reference sequence). There are 13 residues in the CDR3. Trimming took 2 bases from V and 7 from J, leaving 12 bases between them. The CDR3 loop reads CASSLFNTREQYF. The DNA of the CDR3 is TGTGCCAGCAGCTTATTCAACACCCGGGAGCAGTACTTC.

This clonotype was observed a few times. The chain couples TRBV7-2 to TRBJ2-3, with TRBD2 identical over 7 bases. Germline V gene sequence: CDR1 SGHTA, CDR2 FQGNSA. This CDR3 has 16 residues. V was pared by 2 bases and J by 0 bases, with 5 bases of the junction left unmatched. The CDR3 nucleotides are TGTGCCAGCAGCTTAACCAGCGGGGCTAGCACAGATACGCAGTATTTT. Translated: CASSLTSGASTDTQYF.

The rearrangement uses TRBV4-2 and TRBJ2-2; D uncertain. V lost 2 bases, J lost 3 bases, and 4 bases lay in between. The CDR3 spans 13 residues. Germline V gene lookup returns CDR1 LGHNA and CDR2 YNFKEQ. The CDR3: CASSQSYTGELFF. CDR3 nucleotide sequence: TGTGCCAGCAGCCAATCATACACCGGGGAGCTGTTTTTT.

This clonotype was seen more than once but under ten times. The chain combines TRBV18 with TRBJ1-1; D remains ambiguous. The CDR3 length is 13 residues. Germline CDR1 reads KGHSH; CDR2 reads LQKENI. The V end was cut by 2 bases, the J end by 8 bases, with 12 bases between. The CDR3 DNA reads TGTGCCAGCTCACCAACAGTCCAAGGGGAAGCTTTCTTT. The encoded protein is CASSPTVQGEAFF.

Concerning this clonotype itself: No conserved phenylalanine or tryptophan ends this CDR3, so it is likely a read error. The chain links TRBV29-1 to TRBJ1-2; no firm D call. The V end was cut by 1 base, the J end by 7 bases, with 13 bases between. Per the germline V gene, CDR1 is SQVTM and CDR2 is ANQGSEA. This CDR3 has 13 amino acids. Here the CDR3 DNA reads TGCAGCGTTGAAGGGTTCGGGAGGATTGGCTACACCCTC. Translating gives CSVEGFGRIGYTL.

The chain combines TRBV5-6 with TRBJ1-3; 7 bases match TRBD1. The CDR3 has 14 residues. The germline gives CDR1 SGHDT, CDR2 YYEEEE. Trimming cost V 4 bases and J 6 bases; bases outside gene matches: 7. In DNA form, the CDR3 reads TGTGCCAGCAGCCAAGGGGGCGTAGAAAACACCATATATTTT. This codes for CASSQGGVENTIYF.

A few counts support this clonotype. The V call is TRBV7-3, the J call TRBJ2-3; TRBD2 agrees at 8 bases. CDR1 and CDR2 from the germline V gene are SGHTA and FQGTGA. V shed 5 bases and J 9 bases; nucleotides not matched to a gene: 7. CDR3 length: 13 residues. CDR3 nucleotides: TGTGCCAGCAGCACTCCGGGACTAGGAACGCAGTATTTT. It yields the protein CASSTPGLGTQYF.

V gene TRBV4-1 combines with J gene TRBJ2-5, with D tentatively TRBD2 (5 bases). The J call may be in error: the DNA end matches TRBJ2-7 better. Germline V gene lookup returns CDR1 MGHRA and CDR2 YSYEKL. The CDR3 runs to 13 residues. CDR3 residues: CASSQQRDYEQYF. DNA for the CDR3: TGCGCCAGCAGCCAACAGAGGGACTACGAGCAGTACTTC.

This sequence joins TRBV6-2 or TRBV6-3 and TRBJ1-5; TRBD1 aligns across 7 bases. This CDR3 comprises 15 residues. CDR1 is MNHEY and CDR2 is SVGEGT in the germline V gene. After removal of 4 bases from V and 1 base from J, the junction contained 4 bases not matched to a gene. CDR3 protein: CASSSTGPSNQPQHF. CDR3 DNA sequence: TGTGCCAGCAGTTCGACAGGGCCGAGCAATCAGCCCCAGCATTTT.

This clonotype occurred a few times. V is TRBV29-1 and J is TRBJ2-5, with TRBD2 as a possible D gene (5 bases). The J call may be faulty, since TRBJ2-1 better matches the DNA end. Germline V lookup: CDR1 SQVTM, CDR2 ANQGSEA. The CDR3 covers 10 residues. CDR3 sequence: CSVPEGEQFF. CDR3 in DNA: TGCAGCGTGCCCGAGGGTGAGCAGTTCTTC.

This clonotype was counted between two and nine times. Here the CDR3 DNA reads TGCAGTGGTGGTCAGGGGACTAACTATGGCTACACCTTC. It yields the protein CSGGQGTNYGYTF. The rearrangement uses TRBV20-1 and TRBJ1-2, with D possibly matching TRBD1 (6 bases). Germline V gene data show CDR1 as DFQATT and CDR2 as SNEGSKA (reference sequence). This CDR3 region has 13 residues. V dropped 7 bases and J dropped 0 bases, with 12 bases sitting between them.

The table lists this clonotype with a few counts. This chain links TRBV7-2 with TRBJ2-2; TRBD2 matches at 12 bases. The CDR3 has 17 amino acids. V shed 5 bases and J 4 bases; nucleotides not matched to a gene: 8. Germline V gene sequence: CDR1 SGHTA, CDR2 FQGNSA. The CDR3 spells CASSRIPSGGATGELFF. The DNA of the CDR3 is TGTGCCAGCAGCAGGATCCCTAGCGGGGGGGCCACCGGGGAGCTGTTTTTT.

The chain carries TRBV4-1 and TRBJ2-3; D is unclear. V dropped 1 base and J dropped 3 bases, with 11 bases sitting between them. This CDR3 contains 15 residues. The germline gives CDR1 MGHRA, CDR2 YSYEKL. The DNA for the CDR3 is TGCGCCAGCAGCCAAGTAGACGGTCATACAGATACGCAGTATTTT. Encoded protein: CASSQVDGHTDTQYF.

The rearrangement joins TRBV2 to TRBJ2-1; D may be TRBD2 (5 bases). The CDR3 is 15 residues long. V shed 9 bases and J shed 7 bases, with 22 bases lying between them. Germline-derived CDR1 and CDR2 are SNHLY and FYNNEI. The CDR3 spells CARRESRSTLNEQFF. The CDR3 nucleotides are TGTGCCAGGAGGGAGAGCAGGTCAACGTTAAATGAGCAGTTCTTC.

There are a few counts of this clonotype. The chain has TRBV6-2 or TRBV6-3 and TRBJ1-3; no firm D call. This CDR3 comprises 12 residues. Trimming shortened V by 7 bases and J by 0 bases, and 4 bases separated the two germline ends. Germline CDR1 reads MNHEY; CDR2 reads SVGEGT. The CDR3 DNA sequence: TGTGCCAGCAAGCTCTCTGGAAACACCATATATTTT. This translates into CASKLSGNTIYF.

The chain couples TRBV11-2 to TRBJ1-4; 8 nucleotides match TRBD1. There are 14 residues in the CDR3. The germline gives CDR1 SGHAT, CDR2 FQNNGV. Trimming cost V 5 bases and J 7 bases; bases outside gene matches: 6. CDR3 sequence: CASSPWTGSEKLFF. CDR3 in DNA: TGTGCCAGCAGCCCCTGGACAGGGAGTGAAAAACTGTTTTTT.

This clonotype turned up a few times. V gene TRBV20-1 combines with J gene TRBJ2-3, with TRBD2 as a possible D gene (5 bases). The CDR3 contains 12 residues. Germline CDR1 DFQATT, CDR2 SNEGSKA (reference sequence). V gave up 4 bases and J gave up 2 bases, with 7 bases separating them. The CDR3 sequence is CSATRDTDTQYF. DNA for the CDR3: TGCAGTGCTACGAGGGACACAGATACGCAGTATTTT.